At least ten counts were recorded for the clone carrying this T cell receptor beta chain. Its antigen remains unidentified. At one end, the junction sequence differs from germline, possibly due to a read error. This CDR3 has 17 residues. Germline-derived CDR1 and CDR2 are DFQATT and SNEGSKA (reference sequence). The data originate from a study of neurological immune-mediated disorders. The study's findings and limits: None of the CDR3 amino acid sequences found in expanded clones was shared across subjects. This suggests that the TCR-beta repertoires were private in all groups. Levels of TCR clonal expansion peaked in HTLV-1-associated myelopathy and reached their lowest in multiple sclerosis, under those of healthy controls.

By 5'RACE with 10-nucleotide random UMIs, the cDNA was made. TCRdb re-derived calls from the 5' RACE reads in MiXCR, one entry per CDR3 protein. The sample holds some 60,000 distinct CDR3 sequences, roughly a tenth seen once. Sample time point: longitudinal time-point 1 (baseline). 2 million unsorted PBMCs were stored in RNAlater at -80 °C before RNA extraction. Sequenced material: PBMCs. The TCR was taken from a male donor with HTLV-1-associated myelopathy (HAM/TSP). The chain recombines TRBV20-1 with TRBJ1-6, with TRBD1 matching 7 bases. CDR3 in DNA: TGCAGTGCTCGAGACGGACAGGCGAACTTTTATAATTCACCCCTCCACTTT. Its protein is CSARDGQANFYNSPLHF.